These 19 T cell receptor beta chains were sequenced from one sample in a study of cytomegalovirus exposure and HLA in healthy donors. 13 Jbeta primers and 60 Vbeta primers were used for the PCR. TCRdb's copy holds only in-frame clones and misses some; the assay was immunoSEQ multiplex PCR. The profile shows about 160,000 clones, about 80% of them singletons. The sample comprised PBMCs. The receptors come from a female donor in good health and CMV-seronegative.

The CDR3 is CASSGARQQYF. In DNA form, the CDR3 reads TGTGCCAGCAGCGGAGCCCGACAGCAGTACTTC. This rearrangement joins TRBV11-2 to TRBJ2-7; no clear D. The CDR3 consists of 11 residues. V was cut by 5 bases and J by 8 bases, with 10 bases left in between. Germline loops: CDR1 SGHAT, CDR2 FQNNGV.

The V call is TRBV30, the J call TRBJ1-2; TRBD1 matches 7 bases. The V gene end was trimmed by 1 base and the J gene end by 5 bases; junction bases not matched to a gene: 4. Germline V lookup: CDR1 GTSNPN, CDR2 SVGIG (reference sequence). The CDR3 runs to 13 residues. This CDR3 is CAWSGGQRYGYTF. The DNA of the CDR3 is TGTGCCTGGAGTGGGGGACAGAGATATGGCTACACCTTC.

V and J are TRBV27 and TRBJ1-5, with D unresolved. Germline V gene lookup returns CDR1 MNHEY and CDR2 SMNVEV (reference sequence). The CDR3 extends over 12 amino acids. V lost 5 bases to trimming and J lost 3 bases, with 5 bases between them. The CDR3 here is CASSPVNQPQHF. The CDR3 nucleotides are TGTGCCAGCAGTCCGGTCAATCAGCCCCAGCATTTT.

The chain employs TRBV10-1 and TRBJ2-7; 8 bases fit TRBD1. With V trimmed by 7 bases and J by 6 bases, 11 bases remained unmatched. The CDR3 sequence is 14 residues long. Germline CDR1 is WNHNN and CDR2 is SYGVQD (reference sequence). The CDR3 nucleotides are TGCGCCAGCACCAGAGGACAGGGAGGCGGCGAGCAGTACTTC. Translating it yields CASTRGQGGGEQYF.

The gene calls are TRBV9 and TRBJ2-3, with TRBD2 matching over 8 bases. CDR1 and CDR2 from the germline V gene are SGDLS and YYNGEE. The CDR3 extends over 18 amino acids. V trimming: 0 bases; J trimming: 2 bases; junction bases outside the gene matches: 11. CDR3 sequence reads: CASSVDPSGAGVTDTQYF. For the CDR3, the DNA is TGTGCCAGCAGCGTAGATCCCTCGGGAGCGGGGGTCACAGATACGCAGTATTTT.

The CDR3 region has the DNA TGTGCCAGCAGTTTGAACTACGAGACCCAGTACTTC. Translating gives CASSLNYETQYF. This rearrangement joins TRBV2 to TRBJ2-5; no reliable D call. Deletions cut 5 bases from V and 5 bases from J, with 9 bases between. The CDR3 runs 12 residues. Germline values: CDR1 SNHLY, CDR2 FYNNEI.

The chain uses TRBV7-9 and TRBJ2-7, with D tentatively TRBD2 (6 bases). CDR3 length: 11 residues. The germline V gene encodes CDR1 SEHNR and CDR2 FQNEAQ (reference sequence). V gave up 8 bases and J gave up 3 bases, with 8 bases separating them. The CDR3 loop reads CASLSGYEQYF. Here the CDR3 DNA reads TGTGCCAGCCTTAGCGGCTACGAGCAGTACTTC.

This clone was detected once. The V gene is TRBV28, the J gene TRBJ2-5; a possible D gene is TRBD2 (5 bases). Trimming shortened V by 5 bases and J by 5 bases, and 18 bases separated the two germline ends. Germline values: CDR1 MDHEN, CDR2 SYDVKM. This CDR3 is built from 15 residues. The DNA for the CDR3 is TGTGCCAGCAGTGTCCGACTATCAAGCATGGAGACCCAGTACTTC. It translates to CASSVRLSSMETQYF. Complete variable domain (other parts from reference TRBV28 and TRBJ2-5): DVKVTQSSRYLVKRTGEKVFLECVQDMDHENMFWYRQDPGLGLRLIYFSYDVKMKEKGDIPEGYSVSREKKERFSLILESASTNQTSMYLCASSVRLSSMETQYFGPGTRLLVL.

The chain couples TRBV5-1 to TRBJ1-5; no clear D gene. V was shortened by 4 bases and J by 6 bases, with 11 bases between the two germline ends. Germline CDR1 is SGHRS and CDR2 is YFSETQ. This CDR3 region has 13 residues. The CDR3 sequence is CASSVDFRQPQHF. The CDR3 DNA is TGCGCCAGCAGCGTTGACTTCCGTCAGCCCCAGCATTTT.

The chain carries TRBV6-5 and TRBJ2-5; the D gene is possibly TRBD1 (5 bases). Germline CDR1 reads MNHEY; CDR2 reads SVGAGI. The germline V and J ends were trimmed by 5 bases and 5 bases, with 9 bases remaining between them. CDR3 length: 12 amino acids. Written as DNA, the CDR3 is TGTGCCAGCAGTCGACAGAGTGAGACCCAGTACTTC. Translation: CASSRQSETQYF.

The J gene is TRBJ2-7, the V gene TRBV13, with 9 positions matching TRBD1. The CDR3 has 14 residues. CDR1 PRHDT and CDR2 FYEKMQ come from the germline V gene (reference sequence). V lost 6 bases to trimming and J lost 2 bases; unmatched junction nucleotides: 5. The CDR3 DNA is TGTGCCAGCAGTACGGACAGGGGCCCCTACGAGCAGTACTTC. It translates to CASSTDRGPYEQYF. The entire variable domain, with the rest obtained from reference TRBV13 and TRBJ2-7, is as follows: AAGVIQSPRHLIKEKRETATLKCYPIPRHDTVYWYQQGPGQDPQFLISFYEKMQSDKGSIPDRFSAQQFSDYHSELNMSSLELGDSALYFCASSTDRGPYEQYFGPGTRLTVT.

This clone was counted between two and nine times. The chain has TRBV28 and TRBJ1-1; TRBD1 aligns across 7 bases. Germline V gives CDR1 MDHEN, CDR2 SYDVKM. V lost 7 bases and J lost 1; bases outside the gene matches: 3. There are 13 residues in the CDR3. This CDR3 is CASKRDRNTEAFF. The CDR3 nucleotides read TGTGCCAGCAAGAGGGACAGGAACACTGAAGCTTTCTTT.

The chain has TRBV9 and TRBJ2-7; D might be TRBD1 (6 bases). Germline loops: CDR1 SGDLS, CDR2 YYNGEE. The CDR3 extends over 16 amino acids. The V end was cut by 0 bases, the J end by 3 bases, with 16 bases between. Here the CDR3 reads CASSVGSGQTFYEQYF. CDR3 DNA: TGTGCCAGCAGCGTAGGGTCGGGACAAACTTTCTACGAGCAGTACTTC.

The table lists this clone with many counts. This chain links TRBV6-1 with TRBJ2-2, with 11 bases aligning to TRBD1. The CDR3 contains 15 residues. Per germline, CDR1 MNHNS and CDR2 SASEGT. Trimming at V came to 4 bases and at J to 6 bases, leaving 4 bases not matched to a gene. In DNA, the CDR3 is TGTGCCAGCAGTGGGACAGGGGGCGAGTCCGGGGAGCTGTTTTTT. It encodes CASSGTGGESGELFF.

The chain uses TRBV7-9 and TRBJ2-5; the match to TRBD2 covers 7 bases. Germline V gene sequence: CDR1 SEHNR, CDR2 FQNEAQ (reference sequence). The CDR3 is made up of 15 amino acids. J lost 3 bases, V lost 5 bases, and 9 bases had no gene match. CDR3 nucleotides: TGTGCCAGCAGCCCCCGGGGGGTAGCGGAAGAGACCCAGTACTTC. Translating it yields CASSPRGVAEETQYF.

V usage is TRBV10-3 and J usage is TRBJ1-3; D gene unclear. V lost 6 bases to trimming and J lost 0 bases, with 12 bases between them. There are 15 residues in the CDR3. Per the germline V gene, CDR1 is ENHRY and CDR2 is SYGVKD. This chain's CDR3 is CAISGEIRSGNTIYF. CDR3 DNA sequence: TGTGCCATCAGCGGAGAAATACGCTCTGGAAACACCATATATTTT.

The chain recombines TRBV7-9 with TRBJ2-3; tentative D call: TRBD2 (6 bases). This CDR3 has 13 residues. Germline assignment: CDR1 SEHNR and CDR2 FQNEAQ (reference sequence). The V and J ends lost 3 bases and 8 bases respectively, with 12 bases between them. The CDR3 protein is CASSLPGEATQYF. In DNA, the CDR3 is TGTGCCAGCAGCTTGCCGGGAGAAGCTACGCAGTATTTT. Full variable domain (missing parts from reference TRBV7-9 and TRBJ2-3): DTGVSQNPRHKITKRGQNVTFRCDPISEHNRLYWYRQTLGQGPEFLTYFQNEAQLEKSRLLSDRFSAERPKGSFSTLEIQRTEQGDSAMYLCASSLPGEATQYFGPGTRLTVL.

This clone was seen once. The gene calls are TRBV5-1 and TRBJ1-1; the match to TRBD1 covers 7 bases. Germline assignment: CDR1 SGHRS and CDR2 YFSETQ. CDR3 size: 13 residues. V lost 4 bases to trimming and J lost 11 bases; unmatched junction nucleotides: 11. The CDR3 reads CASSLGVDRVAFF. CDR3 DNA sequence: TGCGCCAGCAGCCTGGGAGTAGACAGGGTCGCTTTCTTT.

A few counts support this clone. The genes are TRBV9 and TRBJ1-4, with TRBD1 matching 7 bases. The CDR3 covers 14 residues. J was trimmed by 5 bases and V by 3 bases; bases with no gene match: 4. Germline assignment: CDR1 SGDLS and CDR2 YYNGEE. The DNA for the CDR3 is TGTGCCAGCAGCGCCCAGACAGGGAATGAAAAACTGTTTTTT. Its protein product is CASSAQTGNEKLFF.